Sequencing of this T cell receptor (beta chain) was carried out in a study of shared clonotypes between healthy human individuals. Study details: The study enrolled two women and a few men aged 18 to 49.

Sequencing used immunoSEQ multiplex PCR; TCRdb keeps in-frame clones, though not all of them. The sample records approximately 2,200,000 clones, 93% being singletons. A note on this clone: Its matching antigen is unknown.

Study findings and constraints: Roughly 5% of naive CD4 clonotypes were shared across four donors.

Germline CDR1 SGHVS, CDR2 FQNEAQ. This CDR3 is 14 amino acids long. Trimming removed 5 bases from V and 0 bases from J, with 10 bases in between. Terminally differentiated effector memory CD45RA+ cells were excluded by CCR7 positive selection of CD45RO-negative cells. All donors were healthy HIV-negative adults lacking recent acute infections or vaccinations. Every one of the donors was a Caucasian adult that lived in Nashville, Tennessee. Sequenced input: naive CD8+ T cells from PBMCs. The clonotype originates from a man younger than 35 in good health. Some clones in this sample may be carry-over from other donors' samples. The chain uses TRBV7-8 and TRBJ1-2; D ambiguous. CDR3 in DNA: TGTGCCAGCAGCGCGGACGGTGCTAACTATGGCTACACCTTC. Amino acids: CASSADGANYGYTF.